This entry lists 30 T cell receptor beta chains sequenced from one sample in a study of T cell responses to AZD1222 COVID-19 vaccine. Generated by immunoSEQ multiplex PCR, the TCRdb table keeps only in-frame clones and is missing some. The sample lists 95,000 to 150,000 clones, 70% to 90% occurring once. The starting material was peripheral blood, obtained on day 0 of AZD1222 vaccination. The receptors derive from an adult in good health.

The V call is TRBV3-1 (or the pseudogene TRBV3-2), the J call TRBJ2-3; D possibly corresponds to TRBD2 (5 bases). Looked up from germline, CDR1 is LGHDT and CDR2 is YNNKEL (reference sequence). Trimming took off 4 bases at V and 3 bases at J, with 14 bases between the two ends. The CDR3 is 15 amino acids. The CDR3 sequence: CASSLFREGTDTQYF. The DNA for the CDR3 is TGTGCCAGCAGCCTTTTTCGCGAGGGAACAGATACGCAGTATTTT.

The gene calls are TRBV19 and TRBJ2-7, with a possible D match to TRBD1 (6 bases). The CDR3 has 15 residues. V lost 5 bases and J lost 0, with 14 bases in between. Germline CDR1 reads LNHDA; CDR2 reads SQIVND (reference sequence). CDR3 sequence: CASSLRTADSYEQYF. As DNA, the CDR3 is TGTGCCAGTAGTCTCCGGACAGCAGACTCCTACGAGCAGTACTTC.

V gene TRBV9 combines with J gene TRBJ1-2; no definite D call. Germline V CDR1 and CDR2: SGDLS, YYNGEE. Trimming took off 4 bases at V and 8 bases at J, with 18 bases between the two ends. The CDR3 contains 14 residues. DNA of the CDR3: TGTGCCAGCAGCCTCCAAAGCGGGGTTGTAGGCTACACCTTC. This encodes CASSLQSGVVGYTF.

The CDR3 DNA reads as TGTGCCAGCAGCGGCCCCTCCCTTGAGGGTAATGAAAAACTGTTTTTT. Amino acid sequence: CASSGPSLEGNEKLFF. The chain links TRBV9 to TRBJ1-4; D unresolved. The CDR3 extends over 16 amino acids. V dropped 3 bases and J dropped 4 bases, with 16 bases sitting between them. Germline values: CDR1 SGDLS, CDR2 YYNGEE.

CDR3: CASSPLGGTGITDTQYF. The CDR3 DNA reads TGCGCCAGCAGCCCCCTTGGCGGGACAGGGATCACAGATACGCAGTATTTT. V usage is TRBV4-3 and J usage is TRBJ2-3, with 9 bases identical to TRBD1. The ends lost 4 bases at V and 2 bases at J; junction bases unmatched: 10. CDR3 size: 17 residues. CDR1 LGHNA and CDR2 YSLEER come from the germline V gene.

The chain employs TRBV2 and TRBJ2-6, with D hard to call. CDR1 and CDR2 (germline): SNHLY, FYNNEI. The CDR3 runs 16 residues. V lost 1 base to trimming and J lost 0 bases, with 7 bases between them. The DNA of the CDR3 is TGTGCCAGCAGTGAAGTTCGGAGCTCTGGGGCCAACGTCCTGACTTTC. Its translation is CASSEVRSSGANVLTF.

Of note for this clone: This CDR3 is also generated by other DNA sequences in the sample. The genes are TRBV12-3 or TRBV12-4 and TRBJ1-1; D gene uncertain. The V end was cut by 2 bases, the J end by 4 bases, with 8 bases between. This CDR3 comprises 13 residues. The CDR3 here is CASSLKGGTEAFF. CDR3 nucleotides: TGTGCCAGCAGTTTAAAAGGCGGCACTGAAGCTTTCTTT.

The V and J genes are TRBV15 and TRBJ2-3; 7 bases fit TRBD2. The CDR3 has 13 amino acids. The V and J ends lost 3 bases and 10 bases, in that order; junction bases with no gene match: 7. Germline V gene lookup returns CDR1 LNHNV and CDR2 YYDKDF (reference sequence). Here the CDR3 DNA reads TGTGCCACCAGCAGCGCTGGACTAGGCGCGCAGTATTTT. It codes for CATSSAGLGAQYF.

The V gene is TRBV4-3, the J gene TRBJ2-5; unclear D gene. The germline gives CDR1 LGHNA, CDR2 YSLEER. The V gene lost 0 bases and the J gene lost 1 base, with 12 bases spanning the gap. This CDR3 region has 16 residues. Here the CDR3 DNA reads TGCGCCAGCAGCCAAGATGCTCCCCGTCCCCAAGAGACCCAGTACTTC. It encodes CASSQDAPRPQETQYF.

The chain links TRBV18 to TRBJ2-1; D call uncertain. CDR3 length: 15 residues. Germline values: CDR1 KGHSH, CDR2 LQKENI. Trimming removed 2 bases from V and 7 bases from J, with 15 bases in between. The CDR3 sequence: CASSPMVLLGNEQFF. The CDR3 nucleotides read TGTGCCAGCTCACCAATGGTTTTGTTAGGGAATGAGCAGTTCTTC.

The chain employs TRBV16 and TRBJ1-2, with TRBD1 matching over 7 bases. The CDR3 has 15 amino acids. V lost 7 bases and J lost 0; bases outside the gene matches: 8. Germline V gene data show CDR1 as KGHSY and CDR2 as FQNENV. CDR3 sequence: CASTVGTVSNYGYTF. CDR3 nucleotide sequence: TGTGCCAGCACCGTCGGGACAGTTTCTAACTATGGCTACACCTTC.

This clone was recorded once. The V gene is TRBV3-1 (or the pseudogene TRBV3-2), the J gene TRBJ2-5; 11 bases match TRBD2. The CDR3 runs 16 residues. Losses at the gene ends were 1 base for V and 0 bases for J; bases not matched to a gene: 1. Germline CDR1 and CDR2: LGHDT and YNNKEL (reference sequence). The CDR3 reads CASSQGLAGNQETQYF. CDR3 in DNA: TGTGCCAGCAGCCAAGGACTAGCGGGGAACCAAGAGACCCAGTACTTC.

This clone was counted a single time. The J gene is TRBJ1-5, the V gene TRBV12-5, with 10 bases fitting TRBD1. V lost 0 bases and J lost 0; bases outside the gene matches: 11. In germline, CDR1 is LGHNT, CDR2 FRNRAP. The length of the CDR3 is 20 residues. CDR3 in amino acids: CASGLVGQGPGSYSNQPQHF. The DNA for the CDR3 is TGTGCTAGTGGTTTGGTGGGACAGGGGCCGGGGTCCTATAGCAATCAGCCCCAGCATTTT.

This clone was seen more than once but under ten times. J is TRBJ1-1 and V is TRBV6-2 or TRBV6-3; D call uncertain. The CDR3 consists of 13 residues. Germline V gene sequence: CDR1 MNHEY, CDR2 SVGEGT. V gave up 6 bases and J gave up 1 base, with 9 bases separating them. The CDR3 bases are TGTGCCAGCAGCCCGGACGGGAACACTGAAGCTTTCTTT. Translated, it gives CASSPDGNTEAFF.

This sequence joins TRBV7-7 and TRBJ2-2, with a weak D call TRBD1 (6 bases). Germline V gene lookup returns CDR1 SSHAT and CDR2 FNYEAQ (reference sequence). This CDR3 spans 17 amino acids. Trimming took off 5 bases at V and 2 bases at J, with 18 bases between the two ends. CDR3 DNA: TGTGCCAGCAGCCCCGACCTACGGACAGTCAACACCGGGGAGCTGTTTTTT. The encoded protein is CASSPDLRTVNTGELFF. Variable domain in full (rest from reference TRBV7-7 and TRBJ2-2): GAGVSQSPRYKVTKRGQDVTLRCDPISSHATLYWYQQALGQGPEFLTYFNYEAQPDKSGLPSDRFSAERPEGSISTLTIQRTEQRDSAMYRCASSPDLRTVNTGELFFGEGSRLTVL.

The V gene is TRBV18, the J gene TRBJ1-2; 7 positions agree with TRBD1. The J segment lost 3 bases and the V segment lost 6 bases, leaving 4 bases of the junction unmatched. The CDR3 runs to 13 residues. The germline V gene encodes CDR1 KGHSH and CDR2 LQKENI. The CDR3 sequence is CASSPGQDYGYTF. As DNA, the CDR3 is TGTGCCAGCTCCCCCGGACAGGACTATGGCTACACCTTC.

This chain uses TRBV18 with TRBJ1-6; D possibly corresponds to TRBD1 (5 bases). CDR3 size: 15 residues. Germline V gene lookup returns CDR1 KGHSH and CDR2 LQKENI. Trimming stripped 1 base from V and 6 bases from J, with 10 bases between. The CDR3: CASSPRGLSNSPLHF. CDR3 bases: TGTGCCAGCTCACCACGGGGACTGAGTAATTCACCCCTCCACTTT.

The rearrangement links TRBV15 to TRBJ2-6; unclear D gene. The CDR3 has 16 amino acids. Trimming removed 0 bases at V and 0 bases at J, with 6 bases between. From germline, CDR1 is LNHNV and CDR2 YYDKDF (reference sequence). The CDR3 bases are TGTGCCACCAGCAGAGACGTGAACTCTGGGGCCAACGTCCTGACTTTC. This sequence encodes CATSRDVNSGANVLTF.

CDR3 nucleotide sequence: TGTGCCAGCGCGGAAGCGTGGGGTACTGAAGCTTTCTTT. Residues: CASAEAWGTEAFF. The V gene is TRBV12-3 or TRBV12-4, the J gene TRBJ1-1; D call uncertain. V was clipped by 8 bases and J by 5 bases, with 15 bases between them. The length of the CDR3 is 13 residues.

V usage is TRBV2 and J usage is TRBJ2-3; 10 bases map to TRBD1. CDR3 size: 15 residues. The trim removed 6 bases at V and 4 bases at J, leaving 7 bases unmatched. Germline V gene data show CDR1 as SNHLY and CDR2 as FYNNEI. The CDR3, as DNA: TGTGCCAGCAGCGAACCGGGACAGGGGTCAGATACGCAGTATTTT. This sequence encodes CASSEPGQGSDTQYF.

The genes are TRBV7-8 and TRBJ1-1; TRBD1 is a possible D gene (5 bases). Germline V gene data show CDR1 as SGHVS and CDR2 as FQNEAQ. The CDR3 totals 16 residues. V dropped 0 bases and J dropped 0 bases, with 11 bases sitting between them. CDR3 sequence: CASSLAGGSVNTEAFF. The CDR3 coding sequence is TGTGCCAGCAGCTTAGCCGGGGGATCAGTGAACACTGAAGCTTTCTTT.

This chain uses TRBV6-5 with TRBJ2-1; D not resolved. This CDR3 contains 15 residues. The V end was cut by 5 bases, the J end by 2 bases, with 13 bases between. Germline CDR1 reads MNHEY; CDR2 reads SVGAGI. CDR3 nucleotide sequence: TGTGCCAGCAGTCTGAGTCTCCCGCCCTACAATGAGCAGTTCTTC. Its translation is CASSLSLPPYNEQFF.

The V gene is TRBV6-4, the J gene TRBJ2-1; D may be TRBD2 (6 bases). This CDR3 has 13 amino acids. Germline lookup yields CDR1 MRHNA and CDR2 SNTAGT. Deletions cut 6 bases from V and 7 bases from J, with 13 bases between. CDR3 DNA: TGTGCCAGCAGCCCGGGAGTGGGGAATGAGCAGTTCTTC. Its translation: CASSPGVGNEQFF.

The chain carries TRBV30 and TRBJ1-5, with D maybe TRBD1 (6 bases). V was shortened by 2 bases and J by 7 bases, with 18 bases between the two germline ends. This CDR3 has 15 residues. Germline CDR1 reads GTSNPN; CDR2 reads SVGIG (reference sequence). For the CDR3, the DNA is TGTGCCTGGAGTCCTTATGGGGGGGCAGGGCAGCCCCAGCATTTT. This translates into CAWSPYGGAGQPQHF.

This clone came up once. This sequence joins TRBV5-4 and TRBJ2-5; 14 nucleotides line up with TRBD2. This CDR3 contains 17 residues. V lost 3 bases and J lost 2; bases outside the gene matches: 6. Per the germline V gene, CDR1 is SGHNT and CDR2 is YYREEE (reference sequence). CDR3 region: CASSWRLAGGPQETQYF. CDR3 nucleotide sequence: TGTGCCAGCAGCTGGAGACTAGCGGGAGGGCCACAAGAGACCCAGTACTTC.

The J gene is TRBJ2-2, the V gene TRBV3-1 (or the pseudogene TRBV3-2); D is ambiguous. The CDR3 length is 13 residues. The V end lost 8 bases, the J end lost 8 bases, and 15 bases lay between the germline ends. CDR1 LGHDT and CDR2 YNNKEL come from the germline V gene (reference sequence). This CDR3 reads CASQASEPGELFF. CDR3 bases: TGTGCCAGCCAAGCAAGCGAGCCGGGGGAGCTGTTTTTT.

This chain uses TRBV7-6 with TRBJ2-1; TRBD2 matches at 8 bases. After removal of 5 bases from V and 7 bases from J, the junction contained 10 bases not matched to a gene. Germline V gives CDR1 SGHVS, CDR2 FNYEAQ. This CDR3 is 15 amino acids long. The CDR3 nucleotides are TGTGCCAGCAGCCCCCAGCGGGGGCCAGGGAATGAGCAGTTCTTC. This codes for CASSPQRGPGNEQFF.

The chain combines TRBV3-1 (or the pseudogene TRBV3-2) with TRBJ1-1, with TRBD1 matching over 7 bases. Per the germline V gene, CDR1 is LGHDT and CDR2 is YNNKEL (reference sequence). After removal of 4 bases from V and 9 bases from J, the junction contained 5 bases not matched to a gene. This CDR3 spans 12 amino acids. The CDR3 bases are TGTGCCAGCAGCCGACAGGGTGAAAAAGCTTTCTTT. It translates to CASSRQGEKAFF.

Remarks on this clone: At the DNA level, this CDR3 is encoded by other sequences in the same sample as well. The chain links TRBV6-4 to TRBJ1-1; D gene uncertain. V lost 0 bases and J 1 base, leaving 6 bases between the germline ends. Germline CDR1 MRHNA, CDR2 SNTAGT. The CDR3 consists of 14 residues. DNA for the CDR3: TGTGCCAGCAGTGACTCCAATAGGAACACTGAAGCTTTCTTT. Its protein product is CASSDSNRNTEAFF.

This clone has just one count. V gene TRBV5-1 combines with J gene TRBJ1-4; a weak D match, TRBD1 (5 bases). Trimming removed 2 bases from V and 6 bases from J, with 11 bases in between. In germline, CDR1 is SGHRS, CDR2 YFSETQ. The CDR3 has 14 residues. The CDR3 sequence: CASSFYSGDEKLFF. DNA for the CDR3: TGCGCCAGCAGCTTTTACTCGGGGGATGAAAAACTGTTTTTT. Full variable domain (missing parts from reference TRBV5-1 and TRBJ1-4): KAGVTQTPRYLIKTRGQQVTLSCSPISGHRSVSWYQQTPGQGLQFLFEYFSETQRNKGNFPGRFSGRQFSNSRSEMNVSTLELGDSALYLCASSFYSGDEKLFFGSGTQLSVL.